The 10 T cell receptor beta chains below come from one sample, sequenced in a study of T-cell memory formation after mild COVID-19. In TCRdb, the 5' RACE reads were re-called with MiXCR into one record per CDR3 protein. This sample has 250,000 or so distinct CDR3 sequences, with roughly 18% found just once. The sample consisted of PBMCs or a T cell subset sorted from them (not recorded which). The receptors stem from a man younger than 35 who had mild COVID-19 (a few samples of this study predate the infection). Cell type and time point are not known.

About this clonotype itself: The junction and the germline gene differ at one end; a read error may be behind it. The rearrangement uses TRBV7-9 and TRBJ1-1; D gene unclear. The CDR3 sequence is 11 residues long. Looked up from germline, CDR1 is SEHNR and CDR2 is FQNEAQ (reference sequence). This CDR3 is CASSQPSGREF. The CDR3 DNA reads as TGTGCCAGCAGCCAACCGTCTGGGAGGGAGTTT.

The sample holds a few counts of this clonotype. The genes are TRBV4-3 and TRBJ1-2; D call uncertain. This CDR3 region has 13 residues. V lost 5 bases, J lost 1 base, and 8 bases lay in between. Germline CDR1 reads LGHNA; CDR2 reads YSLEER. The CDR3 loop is CASSRTHNYGYTF. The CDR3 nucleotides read TGCGCCAGCAGCAGAACCCATAACTATGGCTACACCTTC.

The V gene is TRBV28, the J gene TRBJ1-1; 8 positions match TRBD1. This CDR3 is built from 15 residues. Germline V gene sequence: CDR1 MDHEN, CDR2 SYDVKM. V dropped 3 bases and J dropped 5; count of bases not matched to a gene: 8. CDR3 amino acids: CASSFLDRVGTEAFF. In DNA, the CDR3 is TGTGCCAGCAGTTTCTTGGACAGGGTGGGAACTGAAGCTTTCTTT.

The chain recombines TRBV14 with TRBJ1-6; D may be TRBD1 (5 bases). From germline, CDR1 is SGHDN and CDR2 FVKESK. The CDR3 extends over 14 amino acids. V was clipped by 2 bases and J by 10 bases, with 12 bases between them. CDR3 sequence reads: CASSQQGPPSPLHF. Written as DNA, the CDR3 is TGTGCCAGCAGCCAACAGGGCCCACCCTCACCCCTCCACTTT.

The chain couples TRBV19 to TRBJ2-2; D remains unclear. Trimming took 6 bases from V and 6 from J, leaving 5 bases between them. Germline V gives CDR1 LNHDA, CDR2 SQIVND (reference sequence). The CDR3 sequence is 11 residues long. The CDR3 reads CASRVAGELFF. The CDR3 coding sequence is TGTGCCAGTAGGGTAGCCGGGGAGCTGTTTTTT.

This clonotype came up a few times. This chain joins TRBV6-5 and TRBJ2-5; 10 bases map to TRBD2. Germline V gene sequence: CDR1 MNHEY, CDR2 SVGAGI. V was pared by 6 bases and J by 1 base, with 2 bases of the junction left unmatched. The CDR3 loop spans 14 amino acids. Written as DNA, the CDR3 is TGTGCCAGCAGACTAGCGGGGCTCCAAGAGACCCAGTACTTC. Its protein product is CASRLAGLQETQYF.

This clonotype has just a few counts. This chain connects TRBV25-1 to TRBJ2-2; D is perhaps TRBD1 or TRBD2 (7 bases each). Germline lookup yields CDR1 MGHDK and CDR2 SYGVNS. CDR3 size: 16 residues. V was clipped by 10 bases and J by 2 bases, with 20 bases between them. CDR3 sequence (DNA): TGTGCCACCCAGGGGAGGGGGCGACTCAACACCGGGGAGCTGTTTTTT. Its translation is CATQGRGRLNTGELFF.

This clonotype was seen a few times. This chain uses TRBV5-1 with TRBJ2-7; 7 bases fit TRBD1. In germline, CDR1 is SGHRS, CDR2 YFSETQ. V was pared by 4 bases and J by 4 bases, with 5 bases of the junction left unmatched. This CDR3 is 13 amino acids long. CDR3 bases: TGCGCCAGCAGCCGAACAGGGGCGTACGAGCAGTACTTC. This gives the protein CASSRTGAYEQYF.

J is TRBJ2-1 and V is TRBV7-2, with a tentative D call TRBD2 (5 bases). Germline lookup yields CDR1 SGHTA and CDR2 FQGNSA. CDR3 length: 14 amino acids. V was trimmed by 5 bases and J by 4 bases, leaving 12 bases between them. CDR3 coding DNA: TGTGCCAGCAGCCCCCAGACTATATACAATGAGCAGTTCTTC. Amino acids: CASSPQTIYNEQFF.

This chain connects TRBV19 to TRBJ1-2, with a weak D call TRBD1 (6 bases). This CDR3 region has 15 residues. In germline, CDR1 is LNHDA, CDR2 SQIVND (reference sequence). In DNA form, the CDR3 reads TGTGCAGTAGGTCGTGGGACAAGGGGCCTCTATGGCTACACCTTC. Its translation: CAVGRGTRGLYGYTF.